Below, one T cell receptor beta chain is given with its context. The sample originates from a study of blood T cell repertoires in COVID-19. Whole-study context: The study drew acute and convalescent COVID-19 samples from the United States, Italy and Spain. In each case, the material was cDNA or gDNA derived from T cells, B-cell-depleted T cells, or PBMCs.

Trimming took 3 bases from V and 1 from J, leaving 6 bases between them. CDR3 size: 13 residues. The V gene's germline CDR1 is MNHEY and CDR2 SMNVEV (reference sequence). Authors' data handling: Estimates of nucleated cell counts were drawn from the amplification of reference gene primers. Only in-frame clones appear in the TCRdb table, and some are missing; sequencing was by immunoSEQ multiplex PCR. V, J and clone size derive from that table, while D and trimming were established from the DNA sequence. There are fewer than 250,000 clones in the sample; 86% occur only once, and 4.4% lies in the top ten.

Sequencing input: peripheral blood. V and J are TRBV27 and TRBJ1-1; D is uncertain. The TCR originated in a man in his fifties with acute or convalescent COVID-19. The CDR3 coding sequence is TGTGCCAGCAGTTTCAGACAGAACACTGAAGCTTTCTTT. It yields the protein CASSFRQNTEAFF.